The 17 T cell receptor beta chains below all came from one sample that was sequenced in a study of response to subunit inactivated influenza vaccine. Each CDR3 protein is one row after TCRdb ran MiXCR on the RT-PCR reads. The table records roughly 700,000 distinct CDR3 sequences, approximately 13% of them present only once. Source: PBMCs from blood, taken 14 to 15 days before vaccination. All receptors come from a man aged 50 to 59 who received an inactivated influenza vaccine.

This clonotype was recorded a few times. The chain employs TRBV7-2 and TRBJ1-1; no firm D call. With 3 bases removed from V and 6 bases from J, the gap between germline ends came to 11 bases. Looked up from germline, CDR1 is SGHTA and CDR2 is FQGNSA. The CDR3 sequence is 13 residues long. The CDR3 bases are TGTGCCAGCAGCTTTACCAGTTTCCCTGAAGCTTTCTTT. Translating gives CASSFTSFPEAFF.

J is TRBJ2-1 and V is TRBV20-1, with 10 bases lining up with TRBD1. CDR1 and CDR2 from the germline V gene are DFQATT and SNEGSKA (reference sequence). The CDR3 is 14 residues long. Unmatched junction bases numbered 3, after V lost 2 bases and J lost 5 bases. CDR3 loop: CSARRGQGNNEQFF. As DNA, the CDR3 is TGCAGTGCTAGACGGGGACAGGGGAACAATGAGCAGTTCTTC.

The rearrangement links TRBV7-9 to TRBJ1-4; D call uncertain. This CDR3 is built from 15 residues. Germline CDR1 is SEHNR and CDR2 is FQNEAQ (reference sequence). The V gene lost 1 base and the J gene lost 5 bases, with 11 bases spanning the gap. Written as DNA, the CDR3 is TGTGCCAGCAGCTTAGGGCCCCAACTAAATGAAAAACTGTTTTTT. This encodes CASSLGPQLNEKLFF.

A few counts support this clonotype. J is TRBJ1-2 and V is TRBV18; D is uncertain. The CDR3 runs 14 residues. Germline V gene lookup returns CDR1 KGHSH and CDR2 LQKENI. The germline V and J ends were trimmed by 1 base and 7 bases, with 13 bases remaining between them. The CDR3 region is CASSPQESLLGYTF. The DNA of the CDR3 is TGTGCCAGCTCACCACAGGAGTCCCTTCTTGGCTACACCTTC.

The chain is built from TRBV20-1 and TRBJ2-5, with D tentatively TRBD2 (5 bases). The CDR3 spans 14 residues. Germline CDR1 is DFQATT and CDR2 is SNEGSKA (reference sequence). V lost 4 bases, J lost 5 bases, and 17 bases lay in between. CDR3: CSATSGGGWETQYF. The DNA of the CDR3 is TGCAGTGCTACGTCTGGCGGAGGTTGGGAGACCCAGTACTTC.

This clonotype has at least ten counts. This rearrangement joins TRBV12-3 or TRBV12-4 to TRBJ1-1; D is uncertain. This CDR3 has 11 residues. V gave up 7 bases and J gave up 5 bases, with 8 bases separating them. This CDR3 is CASKMGTEAFF. CDR3 sequence (DNA): TGTGCCAGCAAAATGGGGACTGAAGCTTTCTTT.

This clonotype was observed a few times. The chain couples TRBV10-3 to TRBJ2-5, with a possible D match to TRBD1 (6 bases). Deletions cut 6 bases from V and 2 bases from J, with 13 bases between. Germline V gene sequence: CDR1 ENHRY, CDR2 SYGVKD. This CDR3 spans 14 amino acids. CDR3 DNA: TGTGCCATCAGGACCGACAGGTTGCAAGAGACCCAGTACTTC. This codes for CAIRTDRLQETQYF.

This clonotype has just a few counts. J is TRBJ1-2 and V is TRBV29-1; TRBD1 might be the D (6 bases). Trimming shortened V by 5 bases and J by 7 bases, and 20 bases separated the two germline ends. Germline-derived CDR1 and CDR2 are SQVTM and ANQGSEA. The length of the CDR3 is 14 residues. CDR3: CSVTPTGWEGGYTF. CDR3 coding DNA: TGCAGCGTTACCCCAACAGGGTGGGAGGGTGGCTACACCTTC.

The rearrangement joins TRBV18 to TRBJ1-5, with no clear D. The CDR3 has 17 residues. Germline V gene sequence: CDR1 KGHSH, CDR2 LQKENI. Trimming removed 2 bases from V and 0 bases from J, with 14 bases in between. The CDR3 here is CASSPVFVQISNQPQHF. The CDR3, as DNA: TGTGCCAGCTCACCAGTTTTCGTACAGATTAGCAATCAGCCCCAGCATTTT.

This clonotype showed up just a few times. V is TRBV20-1 and J is TRBJ2-1; 10 bases map to TRBD2. Germline-derived CDR1 and CDR2 are DFQATT and SNEGSKA (reference sequence). CDR3 length: 13 residues. V trimming: 6 bases; J trimming: 5 bases; junction bases outside the gene matches: 4. The CDR3 bases are TGCAGTGCCCCACTAGCGGGAAACAATGAGCAGTTCTTC. Its translation is CSAPLAGNNEQFF.

This clonotype has just a few counts. The chain recombines TRBV10-3 with TRBJ2-5, with TRBD2 identical over 11 bases. Germline trimming cut 5 bases from V and 3 bases from J; bases unmatched to any gene: 5. Germline CDR1 ENHRY, CDR2 SYGVKD. The CDR3 totals 15 residues. The CDR3 nucleotides are TGTGCCATCAGTCGACTAGCGGGACTAGAAGAGACCCAGTACTTC. Translating gives CAISRLAGLEETQYF.

This clonotype was picked up a small number of times. V and J are TRBV29-1 and TRBJ2-1; 12 bases agree with TRBD2. This CDR3 has 17 amino acids. V was pared by 2 bases and J by 2 bases, with 7 bases of the junction left unmatched. Germline V gene lookup returns CDR1 SQVTM and CDR2 ANQGSEA. Here the CDR3 reads CSVELAGGPRTYNEQFF. CDR3 nucleotides: TGCAGCGTTGAACTAGCGGGAGGGCCACGGACCTACAATGAGCAGTTCTTC.

This clonotype was observed a few times. V is TRBV20-1 and J is TRBJ1-6; 7 bases are a match to TRBD1. In germline, CDR1 is DFQATT, CDR2 SNEGSKA (reference sequence). This CDR3 contains 14 residues. Germline trimming cut 1 base from V and 8 bases from J; bases unmatched to any gene: 5. CDR3 coding DNA: TGCAGTGCTAGAGTCGGCAGGGGGGATTCACCCCTCCACTTT. Its translation: CSARVGRGDSPLHF.

This clonotype was found a few times. The chain combines TRBV19 with TRBJ2-7, with 7 bases identical to TRBD1. The CDR3 is 15 amino acids. V lost 4 bases and J lost 0; bases outside the gene matches: 6. CDR1 and CDR2 (germline): LNHDA, SQIVND (reference sequence). The CDR3 DNA is TGTGCCAGTAGTAGGGGACAGTGGAGCTCCTACGAGCAGTACTTC. This sequence encodes CASSRGQWSSYEQYF.

This clonotype was detected only a few times. V gene TRBV20-1 combines with J gene TRBJ2-3, with TRBD2 matching 7 bases. The CDR3 is 15 residues long. The J segment lost 0 bases and the V segment lost 3 bases, leaving 6 bases of the junction unmatched. Per germline, CDR1 DFQATT and CDR2 SNEGSKA (reference sequence). The CDR3 loop reads CSASGGTISTDTQYF. DNA of the CDR3: TGCAGTGCTAGCGGGGGGACTATTAGCACAGATACGCAGTATTTT.

This clonotype has only a few counts. This chain links TRBV20-1 with TRBJ2-1; D may correspond to TRBD1 or TRBD2 (5 bases each). The germline V gene has CDR1 DFQATT and CDR2 SNEGSKA (reference sequence). The CDR3 has 11 amino acids. CDR3 region: CTQARGNEQFF. The CDR3 nucleotides are TGCACCCAGGCGAGGGGCAATGAGCAGTTCTTC.

This clonotype has ten or more counts. The rearrangement uses TRBV7-9 and TRBJ2-3; the D gene is possibly TRBD2 (5 bases). Germline V gene data show CDR1 as SEHNR and CDR2 as FQNEAQ (reference sequence). Deletions cut 5 bases from V and 0 bases from J, with 18 bases between. This CDR3 has 17 residues. CDR3 protein: CASSPKREARSTDTQYF. The CDR3 nucleotides read TGTGCCAGCAGCCCAAAGAGGGAAGCCCGGAGCACAGATACGCAGTATTTT.